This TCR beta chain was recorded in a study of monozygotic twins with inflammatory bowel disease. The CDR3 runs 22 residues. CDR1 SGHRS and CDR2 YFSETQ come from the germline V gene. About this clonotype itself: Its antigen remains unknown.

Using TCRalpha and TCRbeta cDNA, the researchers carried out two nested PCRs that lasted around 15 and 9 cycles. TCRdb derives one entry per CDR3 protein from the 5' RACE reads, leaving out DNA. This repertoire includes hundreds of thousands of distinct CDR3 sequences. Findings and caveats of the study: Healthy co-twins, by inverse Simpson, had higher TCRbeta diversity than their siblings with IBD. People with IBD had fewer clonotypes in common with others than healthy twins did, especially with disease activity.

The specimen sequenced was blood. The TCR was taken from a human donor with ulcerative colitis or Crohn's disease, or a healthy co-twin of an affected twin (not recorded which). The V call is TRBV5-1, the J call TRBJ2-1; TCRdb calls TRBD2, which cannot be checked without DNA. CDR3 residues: CASSPPGLAGGSSPSSYNEQFF. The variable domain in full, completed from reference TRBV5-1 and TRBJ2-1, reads KAGVTQTPRYLIKTRGQQVTLSCSPISGHRSVSWYQQTPGQGLQFLFEYFSETQRNKGNFPGRFSGRQFSNSRSEMNVSTLELGDSALYLCASSPPGLAGGSSPSSYNEQFFGPGTRLTVL.